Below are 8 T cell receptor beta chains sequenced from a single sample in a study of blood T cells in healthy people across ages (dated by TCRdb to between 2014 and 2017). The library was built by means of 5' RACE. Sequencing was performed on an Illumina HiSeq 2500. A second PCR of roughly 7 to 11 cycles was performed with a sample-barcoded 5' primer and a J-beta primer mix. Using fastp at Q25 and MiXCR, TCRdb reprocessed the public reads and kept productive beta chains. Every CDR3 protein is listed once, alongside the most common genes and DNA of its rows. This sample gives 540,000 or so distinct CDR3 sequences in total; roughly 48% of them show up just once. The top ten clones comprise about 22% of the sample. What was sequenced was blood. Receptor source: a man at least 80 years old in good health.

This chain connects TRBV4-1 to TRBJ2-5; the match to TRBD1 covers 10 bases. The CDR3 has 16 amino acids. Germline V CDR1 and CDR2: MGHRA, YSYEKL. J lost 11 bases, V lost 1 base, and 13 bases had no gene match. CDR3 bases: TGCGCCAGCAGCCAAGGGGACAGGGGTAATTACAATGAGCAGTACTTC. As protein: CASSQGDRGNYNEQYF.

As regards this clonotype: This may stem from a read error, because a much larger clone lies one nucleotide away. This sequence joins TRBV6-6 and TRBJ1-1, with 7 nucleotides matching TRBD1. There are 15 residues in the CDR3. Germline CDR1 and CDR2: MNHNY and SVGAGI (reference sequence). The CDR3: CTSSYPGTANTEAFF. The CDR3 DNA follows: TGTACCAGCAGTTACCCCGGGACAGCCAACACTGAAGCTTTCTTT.

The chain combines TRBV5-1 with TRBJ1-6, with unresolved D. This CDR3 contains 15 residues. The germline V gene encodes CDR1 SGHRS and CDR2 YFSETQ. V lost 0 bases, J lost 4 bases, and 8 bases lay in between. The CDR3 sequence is CASSLVEEYNSPLHF. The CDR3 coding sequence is TGCGCCAGCAGCTTGGTGGAAGAGTATAATTCACCCCTCCACTTT.

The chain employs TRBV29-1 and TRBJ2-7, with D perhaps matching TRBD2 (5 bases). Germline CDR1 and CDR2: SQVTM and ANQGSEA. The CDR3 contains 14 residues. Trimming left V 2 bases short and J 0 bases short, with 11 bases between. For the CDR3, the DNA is TGCAGCGTTGAATCCGACGGGAACTCCTACGAGCAGTACTTC. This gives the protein CSVESDGNSYEQYF.

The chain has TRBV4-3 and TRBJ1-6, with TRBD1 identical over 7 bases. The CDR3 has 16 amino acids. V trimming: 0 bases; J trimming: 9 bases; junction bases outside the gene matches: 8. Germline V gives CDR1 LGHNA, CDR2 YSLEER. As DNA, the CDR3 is TGCGCCAGCAGCCAAGAGGCCGGGACAGAGGTTTCACCCCTCCACTTT. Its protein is CASSQEAGTEVSPLHF.

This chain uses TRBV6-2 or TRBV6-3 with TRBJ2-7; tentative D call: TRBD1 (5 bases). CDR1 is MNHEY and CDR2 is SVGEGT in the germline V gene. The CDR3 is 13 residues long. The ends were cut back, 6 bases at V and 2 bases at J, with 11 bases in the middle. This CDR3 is CASRNTGPYEQYF. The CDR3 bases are TGTGCCAGCAGGAATACAGGACCCTACGAGCAGTACTTC.

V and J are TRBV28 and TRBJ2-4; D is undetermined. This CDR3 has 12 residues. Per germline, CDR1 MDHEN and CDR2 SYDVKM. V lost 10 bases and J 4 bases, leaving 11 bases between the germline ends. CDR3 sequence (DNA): TGTGCCATTTCGGAGCCTAAAAACATTCAGTACTTC. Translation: CAISEPKNIQYF.

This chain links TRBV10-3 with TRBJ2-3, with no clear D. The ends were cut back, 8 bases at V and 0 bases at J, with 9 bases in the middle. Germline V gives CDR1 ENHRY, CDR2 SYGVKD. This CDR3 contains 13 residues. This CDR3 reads CAIGPASTDTQYF. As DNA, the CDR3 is TGTGCCATCGGGCCAGCCAGCACAGATACGCAGTATTTT.